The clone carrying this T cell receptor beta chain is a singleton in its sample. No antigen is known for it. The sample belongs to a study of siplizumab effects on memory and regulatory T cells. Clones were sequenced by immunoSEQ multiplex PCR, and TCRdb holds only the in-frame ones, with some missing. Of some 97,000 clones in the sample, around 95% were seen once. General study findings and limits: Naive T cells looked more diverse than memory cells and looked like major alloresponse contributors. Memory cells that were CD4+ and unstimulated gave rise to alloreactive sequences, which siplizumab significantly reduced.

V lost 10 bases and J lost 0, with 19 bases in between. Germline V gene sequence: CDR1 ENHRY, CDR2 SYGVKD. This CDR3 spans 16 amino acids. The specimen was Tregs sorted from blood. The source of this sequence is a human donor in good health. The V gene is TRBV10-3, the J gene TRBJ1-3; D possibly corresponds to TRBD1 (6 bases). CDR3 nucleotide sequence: TGTGCCACAAATTCTCCGGGACAAGTCTCTGGAAACACCATATATTTT. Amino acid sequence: CATNSPGQVSGNTIYF.